The 17 T cell receptor beta chains below were found in one sample sequenced in a study of T cells after yellow fever vaccination. TCRdb independently ran MiXCR on the 5' RACE reads; one entry per CDR3 protein. The sample includes some 600,000 distinct CDR3 sequences, more than 9% seen only once; the top ten take more than 12%. Source: PBMCs, taken on the day of the yellow fever booster vaccination. The source of these receptors is a man aged 25-45 years who received the YFV17D yellow fever vaccine.

J is TRBJ2-5 and V is TRBV12-3 or TRBV12-4; D is uncertain. The V end lost 2 bases, the J end lost 0 bases, and 7 bases lay between the germline ends. This CDR3 spans 14 amino acids. The CDR3 DNA reads TGTGCCAGCAGTTTAAGGGCATACCAAGAGACCCAGTACTTC. Amino acids: CASSLRAYQETQYF.

This clonotype was counted at least ten times. The chain carries TRBV4-3 and TRBJ2-1; D may be TRBD2 (6 bases). This CDR3 region has 16 residues. CDR1 is LGHNA, CDR2 YSLEER, per germline. V was trimmed by 0 bases and J by 4 bases, leaving 13 bases between them. CDR3 DNA: TGCGCCAGCAGCCAAGAAGGAGGGCCGGGTTACAATGAGCAGTTCTTC. Translated: CASSQEGGPGYNEQFF.

The chain has TRBV6-2 or TRBV6-3 and TRBJ2-5, with D perhaps TRBD2 (6 bases). Trimming left V 6 bases short and J 9 bases short, with 20 bases between. The CDR3 consists of 14 residues. The V gene's germline CDR1 is MNHEY and CDR2 SVGEGT. The CDR3 sequence is CASSLGRTSSSQYF. The CDR3 DNA is TGTGCCAGCAGCCTAGGGAGGACTTCATCGTCCCAGTACTTC.

This clonotype has more than one count but fewer than ten. The genes are TRBV5-6 and TRBJ2-5; unclear D gene. In germline, CDR1 is SGHDT, CDR2 YYEEEE. This CDR3 has 12 amino acids. The ends were cut back, 6 bases at V and 5 bases at J, with 11 bases in the middle. The CDR3 nucleotides read TGTGCCAGCAACCCGGTAGGGGAGACCCAGTACTTC. As protein: CASNPVGETQYF.

The chain is built from TRBV10-3 and TRBJ2-3, with D perhaps assigned TRBD1 or TRBD2 (5 bases each). Germline V lookup: CDR1 ENHRY, CDR2 SYGVKD. The ends were cut back, 0 bases at V and 2 bases at J, with 6 bases in the middle. The CDR3 spans 14 residues. CDR3 amino acids: CAISESGTTDTQYF. CDR3 DNA: TGTGCCATCAGTGAGTCCGGGACCACAGATACGCAGTATTTT.

This clonotype was observed a handful of times. The chain employs TRBV20-1 and TRBJ1-2; 10 bases map to TRBD1. V lost 5 bases and J lost 4; bases outside the gene matches: 7. The CDR3 consists of 14 residues. Germline CDR1 reads DFQATT; CDR2 reads SNEGSKA (reference sequence). This CDR3 reads CSAPTGGRGYGYTF. In DNA form, the CDR3 reads TGCAGTGCTCCGACAGGGGGCCGTGGCTATGGCTACACCTTC.

This clonotype was counted only a few times. The V gene is TRBV6-2 or TRBV6-3, the J gene TRBJ2-1; D is unclear. This CDR3 is 14 amino acids long. CDR1 and CDR2 (germline): MNHEY, SVGEGT. Trimming took 0 bases from V and 9 from J, leaving 12 bases between them. The CDR3 bases are TGTGCCAGCAGTTACTCCCCCGCTCGTGGTGAGCAGTTCTTC. It encodes CASSYSPARGEQFF.

In this sample, this clonotype turned up many times. The rearrangement links TRBV7-9 to TRBJ2-7; 9 nucleotides line up with TRBD1. V shed 4 bases and J 12 bases; nucleotides not matched to a gene: 7. Germline CDR1 reads SEHNR; CDR2 reads FQNEAQ (reference sequence). The CDR3 has 12 amino acids. The CDR3 region is CASSSSRDRVYF. DNA of the CDR3: TGTGCCAGCAGCTCCTCCCGGGACAGGGTGTACTTC.

J is TRBJ2-5 and V is TRBV12-5; 7 bases are shared with TRBD1. After removal of 8 bases from V and 1 base from J, the junction contained 7 bases not matched to a gene. The CDR3 has 14 residues. The V gene's germline CDR1 is LGHNT and CDR2 FRNRAP. CDR3: CASRDSEFQETQYF. The CDR3 DNA is TGTGCTAGTAGGGACAGCGAGTTCCAAGAGACCCAGTACTTC.

This clonotype was seen only a few times. This chain uses TRBV7-2 with TRBJ1-2; 10 nucleotides agree with TRBD1. Germline trimming cut 5 bases from V and 7 bases from J; bases unmatched to any gene: 4. Germline values: CDR1 SGHTA, CDR2 FQGNSA. The CDR3 totals 13 residues. The CDR3 protein is CASSTTGGAGYTF. The CDR3 DNA follows: TGTGCCAGCAGCACGACAGGGGGCGCTGGCTACACCTTC.

DNA of the CDR3: TGTGCCAGCAGTTGGGGTATTTACAGTGAAGCTTTCTTT. This translates into CASSWGIYSEAFF. The V and J genes are TRBV12-3 or TRBV12-4 and TRBJ1-1, with no clear D. V was pared by 4 bases and J by 7 bases, with 13 bases between. The CDR3 is 13 amino acids.

V gene TRBV21-1 combines with J gene TRBJ2-7; TRBD2, the table's D call, lacks a check against the DNA. TRBV21-1 is annotated as a pseudogene. The CDR3 extends over 17 amino acids. CDR3 DNA sequence: TGTGCCAGCAGCAAAGCGCTGGGGCTAGCGGAAACCTACGAGCAGTACTTC. It encodes CASSKALGLAETYEQYF.

As regards this clonotype: One junction end does not reproduce the germline sequence, and a read error may be involved. J is TRBJ2-3 and V is TRBV20-1; TRBD2 aligns across 16 bases. CDR3 size: 16 residues. Germline CDR1 DFQATT, CDR2 SNEGSKA (reference sequence). In DNA form, the CDR3 reads TGCAGTGCTACAGGGACTAGCGGGAGGGCCACAGATACGCATTATTTT. Protein product: CSATGTSGRATDTHYF.

This clonotype was observed a few times. The chain uses TRBV6-5 and TRBJ2-7, with TRBD2 identical over 14 bases. V trimming: 4 bases; J trimming: 6 bases; junction bases outside the gene matches: 5. Germline assignment: CDR1 MNHEY and CDR2 SVGAGI. The CDR3 runs to 15 residues. The chain's CDR3 is CASSSGTSGSSEQYF. DNA for the CDR3: TGTGCCAGCAGTTCCGGGACTAGCGGGAGCAGCGAGCAGTACTTC.

J is TRBJ1-5 and V is TRBV14; unclear D gene. V lost 7 bases and J lost 4, with 20 bases in between. CDR1 and CDR2 from the germline V gene are SGHDN and FVKESK. The CDR3 loop spans 16 amino acids. The CDR3 DNA sequence: TGTGCCAGCAACAACGATGGATTGGTCACAAATCAGCCCCAGCATTTT. Encoded protein: CASNNDGLVTNQPQHF.

This clonotype was counted many times. The chain recombines TRBV6-2 or TRBV6-3 with TRBJ1-4, with 8 bases that match TRBD1. In germline, CDR1 is MNHEY, CDR2 SVGEGT. V dropped 6 bases and J dropped 8; count of bases not matched to a gene: 14. The CDR3 is made up of 16 amino acids. The CDR3 nucleotides are TGTGCCAGCAGGGGGACAGGCCCCCCGGGAAGCGAAAAACTGTTTTTT. This encodes CASRGTGPPGSEKLFF.

This clonotype was seen only a few times. This chain uses TRBV24-1 with TRBJ2-1; 13 bases are a match to TRBD2. With V trimmed by 4 bases and J by 7 bases, 9 bases remained unmatched. CDR3 size: 17 residues. Germline CDR1 reads KGHDR; CDR2 reads SFDVKD. Written as DNA, the CDR3 is TGTGCCACCAGTGACCAAGGACTAGCGGGAGCTGGGAATGAGCAGTTCTTC. Its translation: CATSDQGLAGAGNEQFF.